The present T cell receptor beta chain was sequenced within a study of T cell repertoires in cytomegalovirus infection. As for the study in general: Matching HLA type and CMV infection were both indicated by public TCR beta signatures.

Regarding this clonotype: What it binds is not known.

V was cut by 1 base and J by 7 bases, with 14 bases left in between. Germline values: CDR1 SGHVT, CDR2 SQSDAQ. There are 14 residues in the CDR3. Overall study findings and caveats: Within the response measured ex vivo, HLA-C-restricted CMV-specific TCR beta clonotypes were dominant. Carriers of CMV plus the relevant HLA were identified by cumulative public TCR beta family frequency.

TCRdb reprocessed the reads with MiXCR, giving one entry per CDR3 protein. The sample has approximately 1,000,000 distinct CDR3 sequences; 30% to 40% are singletons. This chain connects TRBV7-4 to TRBJ2-7; tentatively, D is TRBD1 (6 bases). The TCR comes from a human donor in good health (CMV status not recorded). Some clones in this sample may be carry-over from other donors' samples. The sequences come from cultured CD8+ T cells from PBMCs, collected from culture after CMV antigen stimulation. The CDR3 region is CASSLGKGVREQYF. The CDR3 DNA is TGTGCCAGCAGCTTAGGGAAGGGGGTGAGGGAGCAGTACTTC. Full variable domain (remainder filled in from reference TRBV7-4 and TRBJ2-7): GAGVSQSPRYKVAKRGRDVALRCDSISGHVTLYWYRQTLGQGSEVLTYSQSDAQRDKSGRPSGRFSAERPERSVSTLKIQRTEQGDSAVYLCASSLGKGVREQYFGPGTRLTVT.